This T cell receptor beta chain was documented in a study of shared clonotypes between healthy human individuals. Notes on this clone: What it binds is unknown. The sample carries other DNA sequences with the same CDR3.

The table came from immunoSEQ multiplex PCR; TCRdb's copy has only in-frame clones and leaves some out. The data hold about 2,200,000 clones, with under 95% observed a single time. CDR3 length: 15 residues. V was pared by 0 bases and J by 4 bases, with 12 bases between. CDR1 is LGHNA and CDR2 is YNFKEQ in the germline V gene. Overall study results and limits: Some clonotypes were shared by all four sorted-subset donors, while others were not shared. The non-shared ones had lower generation probabilities than the shared ones.

CD8 cells regarded as naive lacked CD45RO, were positively chosen for CCR7, and omitted terminally differentiated effector memory CD45RA+ cells. The source of this sequence is a man aged 18 to 29 in good health. Some clones in this sample may be carry-over from other donors' samples. This sequence joins TRBV4-2 and TRBJ1-1; possibly TRBD1 for D (6 bases). Sequencing was performed on naive CD8+ T cells from PBMCs. This chain's CDR3 is CASSQELGGGTEAFF. The CDR3, as DNA: TGTGCCAGCAGCCAAGAATTGGGGGGCGGCACTGAAGCTTTCTTT.